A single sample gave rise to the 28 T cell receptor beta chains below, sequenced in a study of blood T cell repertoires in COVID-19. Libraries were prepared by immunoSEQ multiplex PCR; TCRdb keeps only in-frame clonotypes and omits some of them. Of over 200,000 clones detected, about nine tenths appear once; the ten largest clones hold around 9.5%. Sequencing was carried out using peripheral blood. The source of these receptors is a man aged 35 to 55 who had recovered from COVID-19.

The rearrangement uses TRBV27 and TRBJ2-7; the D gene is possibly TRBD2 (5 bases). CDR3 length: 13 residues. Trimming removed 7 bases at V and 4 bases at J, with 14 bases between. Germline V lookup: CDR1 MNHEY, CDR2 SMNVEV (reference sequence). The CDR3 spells CASKTHGGYEQYF. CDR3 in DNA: TGTGCCAGCAAAACTCACGGAGGTTACGAGCAGTACTTC.

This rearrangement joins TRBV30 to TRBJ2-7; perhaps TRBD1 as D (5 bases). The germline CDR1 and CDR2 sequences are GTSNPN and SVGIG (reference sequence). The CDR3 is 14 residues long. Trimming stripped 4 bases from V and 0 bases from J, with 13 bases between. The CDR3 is CAWMTVPSSYEQYF. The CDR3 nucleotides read TGTGCCTGGATGACAGTACCAAGCTCCTACGAGCAGTACTTC.

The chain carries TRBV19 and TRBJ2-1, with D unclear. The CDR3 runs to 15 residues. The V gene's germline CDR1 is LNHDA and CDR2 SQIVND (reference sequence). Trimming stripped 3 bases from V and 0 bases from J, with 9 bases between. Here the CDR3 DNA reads TGTGCCAGTAGTATCAAATCGAGCTCCTACAATGAGCAGTTCTTC. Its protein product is CASSIKSSSYNEQFF.

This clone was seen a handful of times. The CDR3 coding sequence is TGTGCCAGCTCACCCCCGACAGGGGTTGGAGAAAAACTGTTTTTT. Its protein product is CASSPPTGVGEKLFF. The rearrangement joins TRBV18 to TRBJ1-4, with TRBD1 matching 8 bases. The V segment lost 3 bases and the J segment 8 bases; nucleotides outside the gene matches: 8. Per germline, CDR1 KGHSH and CDR2 LQKENI. The CDR3 contains 15 residues.

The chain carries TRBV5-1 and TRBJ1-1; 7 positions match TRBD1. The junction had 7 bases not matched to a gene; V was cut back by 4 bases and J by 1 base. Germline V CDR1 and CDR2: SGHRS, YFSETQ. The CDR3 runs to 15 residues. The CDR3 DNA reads TGCGCCAGCAGCACGGGTGGGACAGCGAACACTGAAGCTTTCTTT. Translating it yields CASSTGGTANTEAFF. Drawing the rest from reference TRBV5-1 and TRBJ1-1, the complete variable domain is KAGVTQTPRYLIKTRGQQVTLSCSPISGHRSVSWYQQTPGQGLQFLFEYFSETQRNKGNFPGRFSGRQFSNSRSEMNVSTLELGDSALYLCASSTGGTANTEAFFGQGTRLTVV.

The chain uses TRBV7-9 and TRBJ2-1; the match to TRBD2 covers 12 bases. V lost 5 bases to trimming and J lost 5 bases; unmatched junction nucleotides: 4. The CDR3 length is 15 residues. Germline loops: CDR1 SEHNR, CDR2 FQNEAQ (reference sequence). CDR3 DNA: TGTGCCAGCAGCCTACTAGCGGGGGGCCACAATGAGCAGTTCTTC. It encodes CASSLLAGGHNEQFF.

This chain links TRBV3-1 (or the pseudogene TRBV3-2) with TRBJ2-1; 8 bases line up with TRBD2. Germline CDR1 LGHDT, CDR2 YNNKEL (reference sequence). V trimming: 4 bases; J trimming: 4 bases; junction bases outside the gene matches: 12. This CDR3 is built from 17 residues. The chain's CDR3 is CASSPRAWTSRYNEQFF. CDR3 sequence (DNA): TGTGCCAGCAGCCCCCGAGCATGGACTAGCAGGTACAATGAGCAGTTCTTC.

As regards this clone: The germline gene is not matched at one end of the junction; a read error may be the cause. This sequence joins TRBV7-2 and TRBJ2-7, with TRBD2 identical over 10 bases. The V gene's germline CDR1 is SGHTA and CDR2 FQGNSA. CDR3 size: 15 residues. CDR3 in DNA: TGTGCCAGCAGCACTCCTAGCGGGGGCTCCCACGAGCAGTACTTC. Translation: CASSTPSGGSHEQYF. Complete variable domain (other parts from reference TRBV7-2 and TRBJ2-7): GAGVSQSPSNKVTEKGKDVELRCDPISGHTALYWYRQSLGQGLEFLIYFQGNSAPDKSGLPSDRFSAERTGGSVSTLTIQRTQQEDSAVYLCASSTPSGGSHEQYFGPGTRLTVT.

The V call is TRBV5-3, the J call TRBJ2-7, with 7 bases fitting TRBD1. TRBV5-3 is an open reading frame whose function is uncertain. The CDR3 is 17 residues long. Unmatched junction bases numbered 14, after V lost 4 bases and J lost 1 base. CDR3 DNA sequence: TGTGCCAGAAGCCCAGACGACAGGGCTAGTGGGTCCTACGAGCAGTACTTC. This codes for CARSPDDRASGSYEQYF.

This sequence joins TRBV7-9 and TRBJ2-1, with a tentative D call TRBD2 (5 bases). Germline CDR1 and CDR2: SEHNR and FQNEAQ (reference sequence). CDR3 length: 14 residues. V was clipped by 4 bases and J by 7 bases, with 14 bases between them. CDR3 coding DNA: TGTGCCAGCAGCTCAGAAACTAGAGGTAATGAGCAGTTCTTC. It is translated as CASSSETRGNEQFF. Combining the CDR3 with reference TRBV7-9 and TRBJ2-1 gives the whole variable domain DTGVSQNPRHKITKRGQNVTFRCDPISEHNRLYWYRQTLGQGPEFLTYFQNEAQLEKSRLLSDRFSAERPKGSFSTLEIQRTEQGDSAMYLCASSSETRGNEQFFGPGTRLTVL.

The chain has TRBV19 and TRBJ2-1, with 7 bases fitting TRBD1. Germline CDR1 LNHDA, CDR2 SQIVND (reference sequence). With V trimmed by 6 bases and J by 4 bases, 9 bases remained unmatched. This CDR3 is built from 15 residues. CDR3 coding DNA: TGTGCCAGTAGCCGTAGGGGGCGCGGATACAATGAGCAGTTCTTC. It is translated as CASSRRGRGYNEQFF.

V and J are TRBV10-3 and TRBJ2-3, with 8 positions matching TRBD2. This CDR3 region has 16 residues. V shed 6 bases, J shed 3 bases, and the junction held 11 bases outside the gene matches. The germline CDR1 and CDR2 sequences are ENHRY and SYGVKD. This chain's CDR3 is CAIRETSGRGTDTQYF. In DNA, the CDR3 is TGTGCCATCAGAGAAACTAGCGGAAGAGGTACAGATACGCAGTATTTT.

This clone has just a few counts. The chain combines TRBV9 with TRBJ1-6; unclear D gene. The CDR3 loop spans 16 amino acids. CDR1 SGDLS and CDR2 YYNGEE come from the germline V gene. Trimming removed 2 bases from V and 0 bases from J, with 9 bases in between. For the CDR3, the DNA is TGTGCCAGCAGCGTGGGCCTAAGCTCCTATAATTCACCCCTCCACTTT. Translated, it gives CASSVGLSSYNSPLHF.

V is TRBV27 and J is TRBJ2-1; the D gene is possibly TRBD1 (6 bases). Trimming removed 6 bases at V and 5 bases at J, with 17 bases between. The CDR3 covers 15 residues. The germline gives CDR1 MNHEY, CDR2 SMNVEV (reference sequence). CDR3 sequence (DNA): TGTGCCAGCAGACCCCAGGGGTTGGGCCACAATGAGCAGTTCTTC. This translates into CASRPQGLGHNEQFF.

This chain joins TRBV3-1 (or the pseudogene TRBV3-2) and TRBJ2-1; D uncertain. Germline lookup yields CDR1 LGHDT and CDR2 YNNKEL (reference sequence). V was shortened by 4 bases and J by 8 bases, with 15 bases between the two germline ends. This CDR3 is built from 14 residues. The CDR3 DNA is TGTGCCAGCAGCCTTGGAGACCGCCGCCATGAGCAGTTCTTC. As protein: CASSLGDRRHEQFF.

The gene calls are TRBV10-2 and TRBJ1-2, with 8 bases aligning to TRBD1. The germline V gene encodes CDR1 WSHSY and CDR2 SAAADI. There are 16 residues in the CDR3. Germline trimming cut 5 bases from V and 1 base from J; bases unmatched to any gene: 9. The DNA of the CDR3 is TGCGCCAGCAGTACCGACGGACAGGGCCGTAACTATGGCTACACCTTC. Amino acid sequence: CASSTDGQGRNYGYTF.

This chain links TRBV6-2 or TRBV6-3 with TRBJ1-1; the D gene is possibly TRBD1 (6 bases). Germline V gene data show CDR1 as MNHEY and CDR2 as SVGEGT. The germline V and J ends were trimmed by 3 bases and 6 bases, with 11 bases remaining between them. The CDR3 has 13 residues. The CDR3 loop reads CASSYNRASEAFF. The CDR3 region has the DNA TGTGCCAGCAGTTATAACAGGGCTTCTGAAGCTTTCTTT.

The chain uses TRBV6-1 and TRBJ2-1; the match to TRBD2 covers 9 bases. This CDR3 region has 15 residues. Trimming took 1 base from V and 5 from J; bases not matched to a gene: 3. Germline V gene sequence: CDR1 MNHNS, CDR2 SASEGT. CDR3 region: CASSEGAGGHNEQFF. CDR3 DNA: TGTGCCAGCAGTGAAGGGGCGGGAGGGCACAATGAGCAGTTCTTC.

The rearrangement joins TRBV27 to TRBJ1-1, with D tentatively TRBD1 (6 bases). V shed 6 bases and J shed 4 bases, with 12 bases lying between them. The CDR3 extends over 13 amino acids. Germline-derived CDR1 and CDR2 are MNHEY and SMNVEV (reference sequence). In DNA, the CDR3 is TGTGCCAGCAGATCACAGGGTCCCACTGAAGCTTTCTTT. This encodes CASRSQGPTEAFF.

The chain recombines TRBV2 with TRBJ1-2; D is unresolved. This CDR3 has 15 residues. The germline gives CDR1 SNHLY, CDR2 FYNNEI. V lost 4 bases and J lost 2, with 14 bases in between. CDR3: CASSGAVHVNYGYTF. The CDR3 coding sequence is TGTGCCAGCAGTGGGGCAGTTCATGTAAACTATGGCTACACCTTC.

CDR3 residues: CASSLTSGRRTTGELFF. The CDR3 DNA sequence: TGTGCCAGCAGCCTGACTAGCGGGAGAAGGACCACCGGGGAGCTGTTTTTT. This chain joins TRBV7-2 and TRBJ2-2, with 12 nucleotides matching TRBD2. Germline V gene lookup returns CDR1 SGHTA and CDR2 FQGNSA. The CDR3 consists of 17 residues. V shed 5 bases, J shed 4 bases, and the junction held 8 bases outside the gene matches.

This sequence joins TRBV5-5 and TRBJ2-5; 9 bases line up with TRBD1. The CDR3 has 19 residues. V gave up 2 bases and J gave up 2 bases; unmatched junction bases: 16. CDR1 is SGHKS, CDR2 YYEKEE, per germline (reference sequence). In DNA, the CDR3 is TGTGCCAGCAGCTTATGGGGGGACAGGGCCCAGGCGGGGCAAGAGACCCAGTACTTC. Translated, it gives CASSLWGDRAQAGQETQYF.

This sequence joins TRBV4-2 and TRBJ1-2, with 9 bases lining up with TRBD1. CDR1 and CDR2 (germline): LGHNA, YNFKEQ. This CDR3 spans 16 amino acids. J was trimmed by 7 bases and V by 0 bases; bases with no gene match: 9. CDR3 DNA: TGTGCCAGCAGCCAAGAATGGGACAGGGCGAGAGGTGGCTACACCTTC. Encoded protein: CASSQEWDRARGGYTF.

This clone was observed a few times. CDR3 sequence: CASTSRAQGSYNEQFF. The CDR3 nucleotides read TGTGCCAGTACCTCCCGAGCGCAGGGATCCTACAATGAGCAGTTCTTC. The chain is built from TRBV19 and TRBJ2-1, with TRBD1 as a possible D gene (5 bases). V dropped 7 bases and J dropped 1 base, with 17 bases sitting between them. Germline V gene lookup returns CDR1 LNHDA and CDR2 SQIVND (reference sequence). The length of the CDR3 is 16 residues.

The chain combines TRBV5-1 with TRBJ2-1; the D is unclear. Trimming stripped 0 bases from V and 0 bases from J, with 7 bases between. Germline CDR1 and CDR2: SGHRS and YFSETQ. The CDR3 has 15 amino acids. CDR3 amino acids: CASSLVASSYNEQFF. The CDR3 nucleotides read TGCGCCAGCAGCTTGGTTGCGAGCTCCTACAATGAGCAGTTCTTC.

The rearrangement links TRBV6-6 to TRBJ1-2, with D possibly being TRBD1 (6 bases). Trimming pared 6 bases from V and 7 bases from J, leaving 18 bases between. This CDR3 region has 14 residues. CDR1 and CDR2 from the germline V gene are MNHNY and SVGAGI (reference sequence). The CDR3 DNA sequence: TGTGCCAGCAGACCCAAGGCAGGGGAGAGTGGCTACACCTTC. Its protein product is CASRPKAGESGYTF.

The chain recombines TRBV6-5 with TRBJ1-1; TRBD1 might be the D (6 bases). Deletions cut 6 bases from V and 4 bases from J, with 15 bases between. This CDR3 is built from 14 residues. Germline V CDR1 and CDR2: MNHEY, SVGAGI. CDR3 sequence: CASRTRDRRTEAFF. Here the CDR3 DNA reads TGTGCCAGCAGAACCAGAGACAGGCGCACTGAAGCTTTCTTT.

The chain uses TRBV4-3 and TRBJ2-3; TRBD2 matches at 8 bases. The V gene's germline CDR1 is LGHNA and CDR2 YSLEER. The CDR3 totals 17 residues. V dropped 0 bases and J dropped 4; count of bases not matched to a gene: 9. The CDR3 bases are TGCGCCAGCAGCCAAGATCGGACGGGAGGGCAATCAGATACGCAGTATTTT. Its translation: CASSQDRTGGQSDTQYF.